These T cell receptor beta chains were read from a single sample in a study of shared clonotypes between healthy human individuals. The protocol was immunoSEQ multiplex PCR, while the TCRdb copy is restricted to in-frame clones and leaves out a portion. The table records over a million clones, 98% of them present only once. Sequencing input: naive CD4+ T cells sorted from blood. These receptors were taken from a man aged 25 to 40 in good health. Each CDR3 is given with its conserved first and last residue. The D gene is left open where the match is weak. Size tells how often a clone was seen (once, few, many) or the class of an expanded clone, and some rows leave it out.

J gene: TRBJ2-1
D gene: NA
clone size: NA
V gene: TRBV9
CDR3 DNA: TGTGCCAGCAGCGTAAGCTCGGGGATCTTGAGGAGCTCCTACAATGAGCAGTTCTTC
CDR3 protein: CASSVSSGILRSSYNEQFF

J gene: TRBJ2-7
D gene: NA
clone size: NA
V gene: TRBV15
CDR3 DNA: TGTGCCACCAGCAGAGAACGGTCGGCCCTCACCGAGCAGTACTTC
CDR3 protein: CATSRERSALTEQYF

J gene: TRBJ1-2
D gene: TRBD1
clone size: few
V gene: TRBV7-6
CDR3 DNA: TGTGCCAGCAGCTCCCAAGGGGGCAGCTATGGCTACACCTTC
CDR3 protein: CASSSQGGSYGYTF

J gene: TRBJ1-2
D gene: NA
clone size: NA
V gene: TRBV30
CDR3 DNA: TGTGCCTGTGCAGGGAGCTATGGCTACACCTTC
CDR3 protein: CACAGSYGYTF

J gene: TRBJ2-2
D gene: NA
clone size: once
V gene: TRBV4-3
CDR3 DNA: TGCGCCAGCAGCCAAGCTGGGATGGGGGGCGGGGAGCTGTTTTTT
CDR3 protein: CASSQAGMGGGELFF

J gene: TRBJ1-5
D gene: NA
clone size: NA
V gene: TRBV2
CDR3 DNA: TGTGCCAGCAGTTATAGGGGGAGCAATCAGCCCCAGCATTTT
CDR3 protein: CASSYRGSNQPQHF

J gene: TRBJ2-7
D gene: TRBD2
clone size: NA
V gene: TRBV5-4
CDR3 DNA: TGTGCCAGCAGCTTGGCGCTAGCGGGAACTTACGAGCAGTACTTC
CDR3 protein: CASSLALAGTYEQYF

J gene: TRBJ1-4
D gene: TRBD1
clone size: NA
V gene: TRBV5-1
CDR3 DNA: TGCGCCAGCACCACCGGCCGGGACAGACTTAATGAAAAACTGTTTTTT
CDR3 protein: CASTTGRDRLNEKLFF

J gene: TRBJ1-5
D gene: NA
clone size: NA
V gene: TRBV28
CDR3 DNA: TGTGCCAGCAGTTTTTCAGGGAATTTTCAGCCCCAGCATTTT
CDR3 protein: CASSFSGNFQPQHF

J gene: TRBJ1-2
D gene: NA
clone size: NA
V gene: TRBV15
CDR3 DNA: TGTGCCACCAGCAGAGAGAGGATGGGAAACTATGGCTACACCTTC
CDR3 protein: CATSRERMGNYGYTF

J gene: TRBJ2-1
D gene: NA
clone size: once
V gene: TRBV6-1
CDR3 DNA: TGTGCCAGCAGGGGACGGACAAATGAGCAGTTCTTC
CDR3 protein: CASRGRTNEQFF

J gene: TRBJ1-3
D gene: NA
clone size: NA
V gene: TRBV5-1
CDR3 DNA: TGCGCCAGCAGCCCAACGACGGGACCCCTTCTCTCTGGAAACACCATATATTTT
CDR3 protein: CASSPTTGPLLSGNTIYF

J gene: TRBJ2-3
D gene: TRBD2
clone size: NA
V gene: TRBV4-1
CDR3 DNA: TGCGCCAGCAGCCAGGGACTAGCGGGAGAGGATACGCAGTATTTT
CDR3 protein: CASSQGLAGEDTQYF

J gene: TRBJ2-6
D gene: NA
clone size: NA
V gene: TRBV5-4
CDR3 DNA: TGTGCCAGCAGCTTGGAGGTGAGAGGGGCCAACGTCCTGACTTTC
CDR3 protein: CASSLEVRGANVLTF

J gene: TRBJ2-2
D gene: TRBD1
clone size: once
V gene: TRBV7-6
CDR3 DNA: TGTGCCAGCAGCCGGGACAGGGGTGATGGGGAGCTGTTTTTT
CDR3 protein: CASSRDRGDGELFF

J gene: TRBJ2-5
D gene: NA
clone size: NA
V gene: TRBV25-1
CDR3 DNA: TGTGCCAGCAGTAAGTATGGAGGAGTACAAGAGACCCAGTACTTC
CDR3 protein: CASSKYGGVQETQYF

J gene: TRBJ2-2
D gene: TRBD2
clone size: NA
V gene: TRBV4-2
CDR3 DNA: TGTGCCAGCAGCCAAGGTCCGGCTAGCGGGGCTAACACCGGGGAGCTGTTTTTT
CDR3 protein: CASSQGPASGANTGELFF

J gene: TRBJ2-1
D gene: NA
clone size: NA
V gene: TRBV6-4
CDR3 DNA: TGTGCCAGCAGTTCGACCCAAACGAGCGAGGTTCAGTTCTTC
CDR3 protein: CASSSTQTSEVQFF

J gene: TRBJ2-1
D gene: NA
clone size: NA
V gene: TRBV28
CDR3 DNA: TGTGCCAGCAGTTTATATCTCCGGAGGGGGAATGAGCAGTTCTTC
CDR3 protein: CASSLYLRRGNEQFF

J gene: TRBJ1-5
D gene: TRBD1
clone size: few
V gene: TRBV19
CDR3 DNA: TGTGCCAGTACCGAGGACAGGTACAATCAGCCCCAGCATTTT
CDR3 protein: CASTEDRYNQPQHF

J gene: TRBJ2-1
D gene: NA
clone size: NA
V gene: TRBV14
CDR3 DNA: TGTGCCAGCAGCCAGGTGCAGGGACGTGGTTTGGGGGATGAGCAGTTCTTC
CDR3 protein: CASSQVQGRGLGDEQFF